This T cell receptor (beta chain) originates from a study of CD8+ T cells in alopecia areata (dated by TCRdb to the late 2010s). As for the study more broadly: Treated patients were enrolled in an open-label pilot trial of oral tofacitinib at 5 to 10 mg twice daily for moderate-to-severe alopecia areata. Patients stayed on tofacitinib for 6 to 18 months and then had 6 months of follow-up off drug so that delayed response and recurrence could be assessed. The SALT score, which quantifies the percentage of affected scalp surface area, was used to measure disease severity in treated patients. In both human patients and the C3H/HeJ mouse model, the study applied high-throughput TCRbeta sequencing to look at T cell clonal expansion in alopecia areata. Human TCRbeta sequencing covered scalp tissue and sorted CD4+ and CD8+ peripheral blood T cells from patchy and totalis/universalis alopecia areata patients and healthy controls. Tofacitinib-treated patients had biopsies at baseline and at 4 and 24 weeks of treatment, with a later scalp biopsy in several patients. Scalp clonality was compared across normal scalp (n=4), patchy alopecia areata scalp (n=8), and alopecia totalis/universalis scalp (n=8). RNA was extracted with the PAXgene miRNA kit for fixed scalp, the miRNeasy kit for PBMCs, and the RNeasy kit for mouse skin. Amplification of TCRbeta CDR3 regions was done by immunoSEQ multiplex PCR using 35 Vbeta forward primers and 13 Jbeta reverse primers.

The treatment or condition label here, explained by the study, means: oral pan-JAK inhibitor, 5-10 mg twice daily. Lesional scalp punch biopsies and peripheral blood were collected from alopecia areata patients. PBMCs were separated by density centrifugation and stained for CD3, CD4 and CD8, after which CD4+ and CD8+ T cells were sorted on a FACSAria. Its CDR3 holds 13 amino acids, cysteine through phenylalanine. Here the CDR3 DNA is all that survives: 39 bases in frame from base 1. Deletion took 5 bases off V and 4 bases off J, with a span of 12 bases between the germline ends. The germline V gene yields SGHTA for CDR1 and FQGNSA for CDR2. Libraries were made using the immunoSEQ multiplex PCR assay. To provide template for TCR sequencing, every sample had RNA extracted and reverse transcribed into cDNA. SuperScript III was used to make first-strand cDNA, primed with a 2:1 mix of oligo-dT and random hexamers. A synthetic immune receptor repertoire was used to measure amplification bias, and any remaining bias was corrected computationally. In the original analysis: After raw reads were preprocessed to remove errors, the CDR3 was defined following IMGT conventions as running from the conserved cysteine to phenylalanine. Clonality was computed by normalizing Shannon entropy by log2 of the number of productive unique TCRs and subtracting the result from 1. CD4 or CD8 identity of scalp clones was inferred by cross-referencing scalp TCRbeta sequences with sorted blood CD4 and CD8 repertoires. The table comes from immuneACCESS by way of TCRdb, which keeps in-frame sequences with V and J called. Part of the clones is missing from these tables; in studies checked, under half for an unresolved V gene and the rest for unknown reasons. Clonal size and the V and J genes are those of that table, whereas D and trimming came from the DNA. The sample table holds fewer than 250,000 clones, of which approximately 40% were seen once. The ten largest make up roughly 2.6% of the sample.

This clone was counted only a few times. Its antigen specificity is not known. Qualities for individual bases were not recorded, and no much larger clone is one base off. What the study reported, not specific to this receptor: With tofacitinib, both scalp clonality and the number of expanded CD8+ clones among the top 100 scalp clones went down significantly. Because the treated cohort was small and included a single nonresponder, larger studies are needed to assess links between baseline CD8+ expansion and response. Many expanded lesional clones were found to persist in scalp and blood during tofacitinib treatment, and relapse after treatment cessation may be partly explained by this persistence. Compared with normal scalp, lesional scalp had higher clonality and more expanded CD8+ clones, particularly in alopecia totalis/universalis, a pattern that suggests antigenic drive. Shared TCR sequences between patients were less evident than in mice, which may be partly attributable to HLA diversity in the patient population. Resident alphabeta T cells in normal human skin are also sequenced, complicating scalp TCR repertoire analysis, unlike mouse skin dominated by gammadelta T cells.

Recombination joined TRBV7-2 with TRBJ2-7; the D segment could be TRBD2, given 6 matching bases. The clonotype originates from a human donor with alopecia areata. The source was CD4+ T cells sorted from blood, collected around week 37, from a patient treated with tofacitinib. The CDR3 in this case is CASSPGEGYEQYF. The nucleotide sequence reads as follows: TGTGCCAGCAGCCCGGGAGAGGGATACGAGCAGTACTTC.